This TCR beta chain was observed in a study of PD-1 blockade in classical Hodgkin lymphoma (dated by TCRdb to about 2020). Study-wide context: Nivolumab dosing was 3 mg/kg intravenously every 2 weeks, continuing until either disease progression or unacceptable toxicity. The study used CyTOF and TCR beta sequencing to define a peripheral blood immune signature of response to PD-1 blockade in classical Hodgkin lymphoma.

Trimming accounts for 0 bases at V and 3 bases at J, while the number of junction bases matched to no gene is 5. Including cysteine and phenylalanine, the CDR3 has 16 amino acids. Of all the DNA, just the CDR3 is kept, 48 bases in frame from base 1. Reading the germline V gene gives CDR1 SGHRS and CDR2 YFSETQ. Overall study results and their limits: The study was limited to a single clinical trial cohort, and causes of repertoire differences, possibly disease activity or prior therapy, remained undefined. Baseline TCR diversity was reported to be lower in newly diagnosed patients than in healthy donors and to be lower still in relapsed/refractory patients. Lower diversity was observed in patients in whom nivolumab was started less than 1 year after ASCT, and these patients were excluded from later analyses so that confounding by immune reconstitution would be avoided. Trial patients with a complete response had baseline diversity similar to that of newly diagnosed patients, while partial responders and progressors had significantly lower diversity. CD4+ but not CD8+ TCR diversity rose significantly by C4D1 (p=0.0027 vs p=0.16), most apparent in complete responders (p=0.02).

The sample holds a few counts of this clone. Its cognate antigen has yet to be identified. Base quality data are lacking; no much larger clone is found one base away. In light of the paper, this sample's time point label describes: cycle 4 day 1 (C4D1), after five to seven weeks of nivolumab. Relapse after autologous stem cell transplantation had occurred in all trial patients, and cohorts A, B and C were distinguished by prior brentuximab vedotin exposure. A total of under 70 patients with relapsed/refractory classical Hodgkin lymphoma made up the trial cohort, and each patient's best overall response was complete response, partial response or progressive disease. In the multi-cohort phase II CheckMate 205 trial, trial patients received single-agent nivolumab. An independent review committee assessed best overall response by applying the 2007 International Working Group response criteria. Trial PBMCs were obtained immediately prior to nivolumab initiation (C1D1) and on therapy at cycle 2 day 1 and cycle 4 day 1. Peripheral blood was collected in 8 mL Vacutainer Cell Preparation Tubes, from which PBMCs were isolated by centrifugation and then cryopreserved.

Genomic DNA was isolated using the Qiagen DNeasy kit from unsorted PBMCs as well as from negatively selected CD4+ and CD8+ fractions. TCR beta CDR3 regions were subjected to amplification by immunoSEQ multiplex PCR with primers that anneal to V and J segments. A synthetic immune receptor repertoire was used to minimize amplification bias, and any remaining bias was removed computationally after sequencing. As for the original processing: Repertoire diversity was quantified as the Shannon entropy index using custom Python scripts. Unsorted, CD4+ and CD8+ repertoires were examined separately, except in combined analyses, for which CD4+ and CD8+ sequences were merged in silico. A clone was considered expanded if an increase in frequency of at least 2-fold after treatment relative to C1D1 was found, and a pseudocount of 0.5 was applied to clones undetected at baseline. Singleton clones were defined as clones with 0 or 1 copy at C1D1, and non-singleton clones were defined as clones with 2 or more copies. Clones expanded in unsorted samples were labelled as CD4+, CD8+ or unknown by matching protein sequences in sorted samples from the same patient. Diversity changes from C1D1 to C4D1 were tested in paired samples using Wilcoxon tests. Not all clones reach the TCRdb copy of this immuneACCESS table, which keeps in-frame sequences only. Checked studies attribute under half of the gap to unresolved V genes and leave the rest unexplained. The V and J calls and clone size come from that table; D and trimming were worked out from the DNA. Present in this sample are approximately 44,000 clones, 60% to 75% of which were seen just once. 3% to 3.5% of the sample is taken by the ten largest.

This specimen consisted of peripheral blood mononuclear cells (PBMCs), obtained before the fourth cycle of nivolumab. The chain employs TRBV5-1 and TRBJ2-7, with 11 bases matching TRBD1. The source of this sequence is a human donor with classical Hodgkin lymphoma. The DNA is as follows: TGCGCCAGCAGCTTGGACGCCGGGACAGGGGGCTACGAGCAGTACTTC. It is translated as CASSLDAGTGGYEQYF.